This T cell receptor beta chain was recorded in a study of shared clonotypes between healthy human individuals. General observations from the study: A handful of donors had about 5% of their naive CD4 clonotypes in common. Lower generation probabilities were found for non-shared clonotypes than for those shared by all four donors.

Trimming cost V 3 bases and J 0 bases, with 7 bases left between them. CDR1 is SGHNT, CDR2 YYREEE, per germline (reference sequence). The CDR3 totals 15 residues. This clone turned up a few times. Antigen: not known. The authors' processing: Junction-only sequences without quality scores came from ImmunoSEQ, so filtering differed. Profiling relied on immunoSEQ multiplex PCR, and the TCRdb table lists in-frame clones only, not all of them. That table supplies the V and J calls and clone size; D and trimming were determined from the DNA. The sample comprises about 660,000 clones, approximately 79% of which are singletons, and less than 2% rests with the top ten. Researchers partitioned CD4+ cells into CD45RA+ naive and CD45RA-negative memory subsets.

The TCR originated in a woman in her twenties or thirties in good health. The chain combines TRBV5-4 with TRBJ2-6; D remains ambiguous. The sample was memory CD4+ T cells sorted from blood. Specified subset: CD45RA-negative fraction. Written as DNA, the CDR3 is TGTGCCAGCAGCTCCAGGCACTCTGGGGCCAACGTCCTGACTTTC. Translating gives CASSSRHSGANVLTF.